This T cell receptor (beta chain) was captured in a study of blood T cells in healthy people across ages. Points from the study as a whole: PBMCs went unsorted, and a conclusive naive versus antigen-experienced comparison was therefore prevented. Among long-lived donors, naive CD4+ cells were more numerous and diversity higher than in aged donors. Per million T cells, the diversity of TCR beta decreased roughly linearly as age advanced.

The use of a sample-barcoded 5' primer and a J-beta primer mix characterized a second PCR of roughly 6 to 11 cycles. Via MiXCR, TCRdb re-called the 5' RACE reads, giving one row per CDR3 protein. The table lists 1,300,000 or so distinct CDR3 sequences, roughly 60% of them singletons. This clonotype appeared a few times. Its antigen is not identified. V lost 3 bases, J lost 1 base, and 2 bases stayed unmatched. CDR1 and CDR2 (germline): PRHDT, FYEKMQ (reference sequence). The CDR3 spans 14 residues. This receptor was identified in a young man in good health. Sequenced material: blood. J is TRBJ1-1 and V is TRBV13, with 7 bases that match TRBD1. CDR3 nucleotides: TGTGCCAGCAGCTTCTGGACAGGGAACACTGAAGCTTTCTTT. This sequence encodes CASSFWTGNTEAFF.